This record covers a single T cell receptor beta chain. The CDR3 consists of 16 residues. Germline trimming cut 5 bases from V and 3 bases from J; bases unmatched to any gene: 7. From germline, CDR1 is MNHEY and CDR2 SMNVEV (reference sequence). This sample is part of a study of identifying expanded T cells in peripheral blood. TCRdb keeps only in-frame clones here, not all; method: immunoSEQ multiplex PCR. The profile shows some 95,000 clones, 88% of them singletons. This chain uses TRBV27 with TRBJ1-6; 7 bases match TRBD1. Sample: blood. The TCR comes from a person aged 18 to 75 in good health. CDR3 coding DNA: TGTGCCAGCAGTCCGAGGACAGGAAACTATAATTCACCCCTCCACTTT. This translates into CASSPRTGNYNSPLHF.